This entry lists 15 T cell receptor beta chains sequenced from one sample in a study of blood T cell repertoires in COVID-19 (TCRdb year 2020). Library preparation was by the immunoSEQ multiplex PCR assay. Here the immuneACCESS table is served through TCRdb, limited to in-frame sequences with V and J called. Missing clones are a known gap in these copies; in checked studies unresolved V genes cover under half, and the rest lacks a known reason. Recorded for this sample are 110,000 or so clones; about 80% of them occurred a single time. Together, the top ten hold just over 4% of the sample. Sample: peripheral blood. The source of these receptors is a woman in her seventies with acute or convalescent COVID-19.

This clone was picked up one time. This rearrangement joins TRBV19 to TRBJ1-5, with D possibly being TRBD1 (6 bases). Germline CDR1 and CDR2: LNHDA and SQIVND (reference sequence). Trimming pared 5 bases from V and 2 bases from J, leaving 16 bases between. CDR3 size: 16 residues. CDR3 nucleotide sequence: TGTGCCAGTAGTCCTTATGTTGGGGGCGGCAATCAGCCCCAGCATTTT. Protein product: CASSPYVGGGNQPQHF.

This sequence joins TRBV12-2 and TRBJ2-5; the tabulated D call, TRBD2, remains unverified against the DNA. TRBV12-2 is a documented pseudogene. CDR3 length: 18 residues. CDR3 bases: TGTGCAAGTCGCCAAAGCCCTGCGCCTAGCGGGGCGGGAGAGACCCAGTACTTC. Protein sequence: CASRQSPAPSGAGETQYF.

The chain has TRBV6-5 and TRBJ2-7, with TRBD1 identical over 7 bases. Trimming cost V 5 bases and J 1 base; bases outside gene matches: 8. Germline CDR1 and CDR2: MNHEY and SVGAGI. CDR3 length equals 15 residues. CDR3 coding DNA: TGTGCCAGCAGTCCCCCCGGGACAGATTCCTACGAGCAGTACGTC. Encoded protein: CASSPPGTDSYEQYV.

This rearrangement joins TRBV27 to TRBJ1-5; 7 nucleotides line up with TRBD1. With 4 bases clipped from V and 0 bases from J, the junction kept 6 bases outside the gene matches. The CDR3 has 16 amino acids. From germline, CDR1 is MNHEY and CDR2 SMNVEV (reference sequence). Here the CDR3 DNA reads TGTGCCAGCAGTTCCCACAGGGGATATAGCAATCAGCCCCAGCATTTT. Protein: CASSSHRGYSNQPQHF.

The chain couples TRBV5-1 to TRBJ2-3; 7 nucleotides match TRBD1. CDR1 SGHRS and CDR2 YFSETQ come from the germline V gene. V trimming: 2 bases; J trimming: 0 bases; junction bases outside the gene matches: 3. The CDR3 has 15 residues. This chain's CDR3 is CASSLGQESTDTQYF. The CDR3 nucleotides are TGCGCCAGCAGCTTAGGACAGGAGAGCACAGATACGCAGTATTTT.

V gene TRBV7-3 combines with J gene TRBJ2-3; the D gene is possibly TRBD2 (6 bases). From germline, CDR1 is SGHTA and CDR2 FQGTGA. V was trimmed by 5 bases and J by 4 bases, leaving 13 bases between them. The CDR3 covers 14 residues. CDR3 bases: TGTGCCAGCAGCCATGGGGGGTCGGCAGATACGCAGTATTTT. Its translation: CASSHGGSADTQYF.

This clone showed up just once. The chain links TRBV27 to TRBJ2-2, with TRBD1 matching 11 bases. There are 14 residues in the CDR3. Germline V gene data show CDR1 as MNHEY and CDR2 as SMNVEV (reference sequence). The ends lost 6 bases at V and 6 bases at J; junction bases unmatched: 3. Here the CDR3 reads CASSRDRGAGELFF. The CDR3 DNA reads as TGTGCCAGCAGCCGGGACAGGGGGGCCGGGGAGCTGTTTTTT.

About this clone: This same CDR3 is encoded by further DNA sequences in the sample. This chain links TRBV5-1 with TRBJ2-5, with D unresolved. Germline CDR1 SGHRS, CDR2 YFSETQ. CDR3 length: 12 residues. Trimming pared 0 bases from V and 4 bases from J, leaving 4 bases between. This CDR3 reads CASSLGRETQYF. The CDR3, as DNA: TGCGCCAGCAGCTTGGGGAGAGAGACCCAGTACTTC.

The V call is TRBV28, the J call TRBJ1-5; D perhaps matches TRBD1 (6 bases). V lost 5 bases and J lost 5, with 16 bases in between. This CDR3 has 15 amino acids. Germline V lookup: CDR1 MDHEN, CDR2 SYDVKM. The CDR3 sequence is CASSPSTGRDQPQHF. The CDR3 nucleotides are TGTGCCAGCAGTCCCTCTACAGGGCGCGATCAGCCCCAGCATTTT. Using reference TRBV28 and TRBJ1-5 for the parts outside the CDR3, the full variable domain is DVKVTQSSRYLVKRTGEKVFLECVQDMDHENMFWYRQDPGLGLRLIYFSYDVKMKEKGDIPEGYSVSREKKERFSLILESASTNQTSMYLCASSPSTGRDQPQHFGDGTRLSIL.

This clone was seen more than once but under ten times. The V call is TRBV27, the J call TRBJ2-3; no clear D gene. The V and J ends lost 5 bases and 3 bases respectively, with 15 bases between them. The CDR3 runs 15 residues. Germline V gives CDR1 MNHEY, CDR2 SMNVEV (reference sequence). The CDR3 nucleotides read TGTGCCAGCAGTCCTCCTTGGCTTGGTACAGATACGCAGTATTTT. Its protein is CASSPPWLGTDTQYF.

V and J are TRBV3-1 (or the pseudogene TRBV3-2) and TRBJ2-7, with TRBD2 identical over 10 bases. There are 15 residues in the CDR3. Germline values: CDR1 LGHDT, CDR2 YNNKEL (reference sequence). The ends lost 4 bases at V and 0 bases at J; junction bases unmatched: 3. CDR3 DNA: TGTGCCAGCAGCCGAGCGGGAGGGGTCTCCTACGAGCAGTACTTC. Translating gives CASSRAGGVSYEQYF.

This clone was seen a handful of times. J is TRBJ1-1 and V is TRBV2; D ambiguous. This CDR3 has 12 amino acids. V was cut by 10 bases and J by 1 base, with 10 bases left in between. Germline V gene sequence: CDR1 SNHLY, CDR2 FYNNEI. The DNA for the CDR3 is TGTGCCACCGCGGGGAGGAACACTGAAGCTTTCTTT. Protein: CATAGRNTEAFF.

This clone came up once. The chain is built from TRBV13 and TRBJ2-7; 13 positions match TRBD2. The CDR3 loop spans 20 amino acids. Germline V gene data show CDR1 as PRHDT and CDR2 as FYEKMQ (reference sequence). The V gene end was trimmed by 4 bases and the J gene end by 2 bases; junction bases not matched to a gene: 17. The CDR3 loop is CASSSHLEGLAGDGAYEQYF. CDR3 in DNA: TGTGCCAGCAGCTCCCACCTAGAAGGACTAGCGGGAGATGGGGCCTACGAGCAGTACTTC.

The chain has TRBV5-1 and TRBJ2-3; possibly TRBD1 for D (6 bases). V gave up 5 bases and J gave up 3 bases, with 13 bases separating them. The CDR3 runs to 14 residues. The germline gives CDR1 SGHRS, CDR2 YFSETQ. The CDR3 nucleotides are TGCGCCAGCAGGCTTGCAGGGGTTACAGATACGCAGTATTTT. Translated: CASRLAGVTDTQYF.

This sequence joins TRBV5-1 and TRBJ2-7; possibly TRBD2 for D (6 bases). Germline CDR1 reads SGHRS; CDR2 reads YFSETQ. This CDR3 contains 16 residues. The germline V and J ends were trimmed by 0 bases and 4 bases, with 17 bases remaining between them. The CDR3 DNA sequence: TGCGCCAGCAGCTTGGTGCTCCCAGGAGGGTCATACGAGCAGTACTTC. It yields the protein CASSLVLPGGSYEQYF.